This TCR beta chain stems from a study of blood T cell repertoires in COVID-19. Study information: PBMCs, B-cell-depleted T cells, or T cells were the source of the cDNA or gDNA that made up the material.

In the authors' methods: Nucleated cell counts were estimated from reference gene primer amplification. Some clones are missing from TCRdb's copy, which holds only in-frame ones; the method was immunoSEQ multiplex PCR. V, J and clone size reflect that table, while D and trimming were determined from the DNA. The profile shows roughly 200,000 clones, 80% to 90% of them singletons. The V and J ends lost 5 bases and 4 bases, in that order; junction bases with no gene match: 16. Per the germline V gene, CDR1 is LGHDT and CDR2 is YNNKEL (reference sequence). CDR3 size: 17 residues. Input material: peripheral blood. The sequence came from a human donor in a cohort sampled during active COVID-19. The V gene is TRBV3-1 (or the pseudogene TRBV3-2), the J gene TRBJ1-1; 7 bases map to TRBD1. As DNA, the CDR3 is TGTGCCAGCAGCTTACTTCGCACAGGGGTACGGGGCACTGAAGCTTTCTTT. As protein: CASSLLRTGVRGTEAFF.